This T cell receptor beta chain is from a study of blood T cell repertoires in COVID-19. Study summary: From T cells, B-cell-depleted T cells, or PBMCs came the material, which was cDNA or gDNA.

This table comes from immunoSEQ multiplex PCR, and its TCRdb copy is limited to in-frame clones, with some not included. The sample records about 220,000 clones, about 80% being singletons. Germline V gene lookup returns CDR1 SGHRS and CDR2 YFSETQ. The CDR3 consists of 15 residues. The ends were cut back, 0 bases at V and 4 bases at J, with 14 bases in the middle. This rearrangement joins TRBV5-1 to TRBJ2-7, with D hard to call. The sequence was collected from a woman in her 30s who had recovered from COVID-19. Source material: peripheral blood. DNA for the CDR3: TGCGCCAGCAGCTTGGACCTGCAGGCTCCATACGAGCAGTACTTC. It yields the protein CASSLDLQAPYEQYF.